This section outlines one TCR beta chain sequence together with its context. There are 16 residues in the CDR3. V lost 0 bases and J lost 4; bases outside the gene matches: 5. Looked up from germline, CDR1 is MNHEY and CDR2 is SMNVEV (reference sequence). This sample is drawn from a study of blood T cell repertoires in COVID-19. Study context: Acute and convalescent COVID-19 specimens originated in the United States, Italy and Spain. PBMCs, B-cell-depleted T cells, or T cells were the source of the cDNA or gDNA that made up the material.

How the authors handled the data: From reference gene primer amplification, estimates of nucleated cell counts were derived. Measured with immunoSEQ multiplex PCR; TCRdb has only the in-frame clones, and not every one. Clone size and V and J calls were adopted from that table, with D and trimming inferred from the DNA. The table has 100,000 to 150,000 clones, approximately 82% seen once; the top ten hold about an eighth. Sequenced sample: peripheral blood. The chain is built from TRBV27 and TRBJ2-2, with 7 bases lining up with TRBD2. The source is a man aged 60 to 69 with acute or convalescent COVID-19. The CDR3 is CASSLSGTTPTGELFF. In DNA form, the CDR3 reads TGTGCCAGCAGTTTATCGGGGACTACTCCCACCGGGGAGCTGTTTTTT.